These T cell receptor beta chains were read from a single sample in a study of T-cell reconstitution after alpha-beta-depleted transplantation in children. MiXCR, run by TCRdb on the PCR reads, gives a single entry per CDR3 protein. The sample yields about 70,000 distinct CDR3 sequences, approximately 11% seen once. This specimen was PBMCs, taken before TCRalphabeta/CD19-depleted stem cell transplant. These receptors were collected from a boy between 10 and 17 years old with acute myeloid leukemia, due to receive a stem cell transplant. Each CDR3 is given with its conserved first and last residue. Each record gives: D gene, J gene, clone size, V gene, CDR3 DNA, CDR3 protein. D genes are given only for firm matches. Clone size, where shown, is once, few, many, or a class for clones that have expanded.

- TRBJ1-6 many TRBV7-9 TGTGCCAGCAGCCAAGCGGTATCACCCCTCCACTTT CASSQAVSPLHF
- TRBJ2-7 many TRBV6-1 TGTGCCAGCAGGCACCAGGGCTACGAGCAGTACTTC CASRHQGYEQYF
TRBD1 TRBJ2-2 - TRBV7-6 TGTGCCAGCAGCGCAGCCGGGACAGGAACCGGGGAGCTGTTTTTT CASSAAGTGTGELFF
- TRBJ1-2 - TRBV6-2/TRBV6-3 TGTGCCAGCAGTTACCGGACAGTCAACTATGGCTACACCTTC CASSYRTVNYGYTF
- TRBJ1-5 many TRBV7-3 TGTGCCAGCAGTCGAGGGATAAATCAGCCCCAGCATTTT CASSRGINQPQHF
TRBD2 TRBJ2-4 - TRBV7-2 TGTGCCAGCAGCTCGTTCCCGAGCCGTGGACTAGCGGGAGTAACCAAAAACATTCAGTACTTC CASSSFPSRGLAGVTKNIQYF
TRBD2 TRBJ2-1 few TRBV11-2 TGTGCCAGCAGCCCTCGCCGGGGCGGCGGGGGGGCATACAATGAGCAGTTCTTC CASSPRRGGGGAYNEQFF
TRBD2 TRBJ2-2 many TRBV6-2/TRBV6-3 TGTGCCAGCAGTTACTCGAAGGGACTAGTGGACACCGGGGAGCTGTTTTTT CASSYSKGLVDTGELFF
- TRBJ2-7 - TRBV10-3 TGTGCCATCAGTGAGTCGTCGGCTACCTACGAGCAGTACTTC CAISESSATYEQYF
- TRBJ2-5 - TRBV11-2 TGTGCCAGCAGCTTAGACTTTTTCTTGGAGACCCAGTACTTC CASSLDFFLETQYF
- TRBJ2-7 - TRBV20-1 TGCAGTGCCACCGGGCCTAGAGAGGGCTACGAGCAGTACTTC CSATGPREGYEQYF
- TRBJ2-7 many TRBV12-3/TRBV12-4 TGTGCCAGCAGTCTAAAGTTCGAGCAGTACTTC CASSLKFEQYF
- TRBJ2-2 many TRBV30 TGTGCCTGGAGTGTAAACAAGTTTAACACCGGGGAGCTGTTTTTT CAWSVNKFNTGELFF
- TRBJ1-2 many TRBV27 TGTGCCAGCAGGGATCGAACTCCCCTCGTAGGCTATGGCTACACCTTC CASRDRTPLVGYGYTF
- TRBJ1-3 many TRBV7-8 TGTGCCAGCAGCTTAGTTCCCCGGGGGATAAGCTCTGGAAACACCATATATTTT CASSLVPRGISSGNTIYF
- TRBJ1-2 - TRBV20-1 TGCAGTGCTAGGGGGGCAGGGCTTCCCTATGGCTACACCTTC CSARGAGLPYGYTF
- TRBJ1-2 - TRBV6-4 TGTGCCAGCGGGGACATTAACTATGGCTACACCTTC CASGDINYGYTF
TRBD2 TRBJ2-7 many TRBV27 TGTGCCAGCGGCCGACTAGCGGGAGAGAACGAGCAGTACTTC CASGRLAGENEQYF
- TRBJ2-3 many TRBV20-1 TGCAGTGCCCCAGCCCAGGACACATACACAGATACGCAGTATTTT CSAPAQDTYTDTQYF
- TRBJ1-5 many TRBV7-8 TGTGCCAGCAGCTTATACCCTCGGAGTCAGCCCCAGCATTTT CASSLYPRSQPQHF
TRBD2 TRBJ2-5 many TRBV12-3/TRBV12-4 TGTGCCAGCACCCCGGGACTAGCGGGGGAAGAGACCCAGTACTTC CASTPGLAGEETQYF
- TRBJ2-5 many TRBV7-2 TGTGCCAGCAGCTTAGGGGGTTGGGGTCAAGAGACCCAGTACTTC CASSLGGWGQETQYF
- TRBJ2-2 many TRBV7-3 TGTGCCAGCAGCCCCGTCGGGAGACCCGGGGAGCTGTTTTTT CASSPVGRPGELFF
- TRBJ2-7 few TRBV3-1 TGTGCCAGCAGCCGGACACGCACCTACGAGCAGTACTTC CASSRTRTYEQYF
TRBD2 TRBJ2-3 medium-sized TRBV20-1 TGCAGTGCTAGAGATGCTAGCGGGAGCTCAGATACGCAGTATTTT CSARDASGSSDTQYF
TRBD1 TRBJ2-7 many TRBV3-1 TGTGCCAGCAGCCAAGACAGGGGGCATGGTTACGAGCAGTACTTC CASSQDRGHGYEQYF
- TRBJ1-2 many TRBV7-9 TGTGCCAGCAGCTTAGGGCAGCCCGATGGCTACACCTTC CASSLGQPDGYTF
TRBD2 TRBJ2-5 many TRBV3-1 TGTGCCAGTCAGGGAGGGGAAGAGACCCAGTACTTC CASQGGEETQYF
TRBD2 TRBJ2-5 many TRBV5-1 TGCGCCAGCAGCATCGCCCAAGCGGGGATTGGAGAGACCCAGTACTTC CASSIAQAGIGETQYF
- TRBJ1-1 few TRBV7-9 TGTGCCAGCAGCTTAGCGGCTGGGGTGAACACTGAAGCTTTCTTT CASSLAAGVNTEAFF
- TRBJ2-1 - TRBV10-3 TGTGCCATCAAAAATAGCGGACGATACAATGAGCAGTTCTTC CAIKNSGRYNEQFF
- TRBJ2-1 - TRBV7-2 TGTGCCAGCGGGGGGAGCTCCTACAATGAGCAGTTCTTC CASGGSSYNEQFF
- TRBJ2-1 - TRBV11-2 TGTGCCAGCAGACCTATCCCCGGGGCCCTTGTAACGGGCAATGAGCAGTTCTTC CASRPIPGALVTGNEQFF
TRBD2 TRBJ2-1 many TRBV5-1 TGCGCCAGCAGCGTGGGGACTAGCGGGTACTACAATGAGCAGTTCTTC CASSVGTSGYYNEQFF
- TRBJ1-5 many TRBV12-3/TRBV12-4 TGTGCCAGCAGTTTGATCAGGGCTGGGTTATCCAATCAGCCCCAGCATTTT CASSLIRAGLSNQPQHF
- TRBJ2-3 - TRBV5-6 TGTGCCAGCAGCTCCACCGGGGCCTACACAGATACGCAGTATTTT CASSSTGAYTDTQYF
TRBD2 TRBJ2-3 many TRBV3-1 TGTGCCAGCAGCCAAGATCCGGGGGGAACCACAGATACGCAGTATTTT CASSQDPGGTTDTQYF
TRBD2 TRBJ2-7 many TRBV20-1 TGCAGTGCTACCCTAGCGGGAGGGAGCCGCGAGCAGTACTTC CSATLAGGSREQYF
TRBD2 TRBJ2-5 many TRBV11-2 TGTGCCAGCACCCCCCTCAGCGGGAAGGGTGAGACCCAGTACTTC CASTPLSGKGETQYF
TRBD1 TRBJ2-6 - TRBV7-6 TGTGCCAGCAGCTCCTGGACAGGGGGCGCGTCTGGGGCCAACGTCCTGACTTTC CASSSWTGGASGANVLTF
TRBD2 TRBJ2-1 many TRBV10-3 TGTGCCATCAGTGTCGGAACTAGCGGGGCGCCGGGGGACAATGAGCAGTTCTTC CAISVGTSGAPGDNEQFF
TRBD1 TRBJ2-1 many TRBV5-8 TGTGCCAGCAGCTTGGGGGCGGGACAGGGAGAAAATGAGCAGTTCTTC CASSLGAGQGENEQFF
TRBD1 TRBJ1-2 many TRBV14 TGTGCCAGCAGCCGAACAGGGGCTGACTATGGCTACACCTTC CASSRTGADYGYTF
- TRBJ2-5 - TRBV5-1 TGCGCCAGCAGCTTCCAAGTAGGGGAGACCCAGTACTTC CASSFQVGETQYF
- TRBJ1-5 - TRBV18 TGTGCCAGCTCACCATCCTTAGAGGGGCGCAATCAGCCCCAGCATTTT CASSPSLEGRNQPQHF
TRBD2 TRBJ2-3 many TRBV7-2 TGTGCCAGCAGCCCACTAGCGGGCGACACAGATACGCAGTATTTT CASSPLAGDTDTQYF
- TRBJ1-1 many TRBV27 TGTGCCAGCAGAGGGAGCCGCCCTGAATCTTTCTTT CASRGSRPESFF
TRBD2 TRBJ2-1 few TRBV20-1 TGCAGTGCTAGAGAAATGGGTACTAGCGGACTCTACAATGAGCAGTTCTTC CSAREMGTSGLYNEQFF
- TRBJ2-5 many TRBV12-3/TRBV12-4 TGTGCCAGCAGTTTCCTGTTCGGGGAGACCCAGTACTTC CASSFLFGETQYF
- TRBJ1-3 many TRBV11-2 TGTGCCAGCAGCTTATCGGGAGCTCTTGGAAACACCATATATTTT CASSLSGALGNTIYF
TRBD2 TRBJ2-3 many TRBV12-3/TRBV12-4 TGTGCCAGCAGTCCCCGATTCCAGCGGGGGGTGTATACGCAGTATTTT CASSPRFQRGVYTQYF
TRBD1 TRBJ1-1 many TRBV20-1 TGCAGTGCTAGAGGAGGGGGCGCGGGAGAAGCTTTCTTT CSARGGGAGEAFF
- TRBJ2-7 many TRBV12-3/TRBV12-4 TGTGCCAGCAGTAATCCCCCGGGGGCGGGGTCCTACGAGCAGTACTTC CASSNPPGAGSYEQYF